This T cell receptor (beta chain) was retrieved from a study of blood T cell repertoires in COVID-19. Overall study context: Acute and convalescent COVID-19 specimens originated in the United States, Italy and Spain. T cells, B-cell-depleted T cells, or PBMCs provided the cDNA or gDNA that served as material.

Per the germline V gene, CDR1 is SGHTA and CDR2 is FQGNSA. The CDR3 runs 15 residues. Worth noting for this clone: A read error may produce the germline difference seen at one junction end.

Original processing methods: Reference gene primer amplification gave estimated nucleated cell counts. Only in-frame clones appear in the TCRdb table, and some are missing; sequencing was by immunoSEQ multiplex PCR. V and J calls and clone size are as listed in that table; D and trimming were resolved from the DNA. The sample shows around 280,000 clones, about 88% of them seen only once. Sequencing was done on a sample of peripheral blood. This chain uses TRBV7-2 with TRBJ2-7; 14 nucleotides match TRBD2. The TCR sequence derives from a man between 65 and 85 years old with acute or convalescent COVID-19. CDR3 nucleotide sequence: TGTGCCAGCAGCTTCTCAGGACTAGCGGGGGGATCAGTAGACTTC. This sequence encodes CASSFSGLAGGSVDF.